The entry below describes one TCR beta chain. The antigen remains undetermined. The PCR had 60 Vbeta and 13 Jbeta primers. TCRdb's copy holds only in-frame clones and misses some; the assay was immunoSEQ multiplex PCR. This repertoire shows about 150,000 clones, about three quarters found once; its top ten account for approximately 0.66%. V lost 0 bases and J lost 2, with 12 bases in between. From germline, CDR1 is SGDLS and CDR2 YYNGEE. The CDR3 consists of 15 residues. The sample comes from a study of cytomegalovirus exposure and HLA in healthy donors. Donors likely had unrecorded immune exposures despite being nominally healthy when sampled. Study findings and constraints: In a later analysis, a genetic analysis reported fewer productive-TCR N-insertions in an Asian-associated ancestry cluster than the cohort average. Follow-up analysis seemed to connect common viral pathogens with several of the most significant clusters identified.

The chain carries TRBV9 and TRBJ2-7, with D maybe TRBD2 (6 bases). The sample consisted of PBMCs. The source is a male donor in good health and CMV-seronegative. The CDR3 DNA reads as TGTGCCAGCAGCGTAGGTCCGGAGGGGACCTACGAGCAGTACTTC. Translating it yields CASSVGPEGTYEQYF.